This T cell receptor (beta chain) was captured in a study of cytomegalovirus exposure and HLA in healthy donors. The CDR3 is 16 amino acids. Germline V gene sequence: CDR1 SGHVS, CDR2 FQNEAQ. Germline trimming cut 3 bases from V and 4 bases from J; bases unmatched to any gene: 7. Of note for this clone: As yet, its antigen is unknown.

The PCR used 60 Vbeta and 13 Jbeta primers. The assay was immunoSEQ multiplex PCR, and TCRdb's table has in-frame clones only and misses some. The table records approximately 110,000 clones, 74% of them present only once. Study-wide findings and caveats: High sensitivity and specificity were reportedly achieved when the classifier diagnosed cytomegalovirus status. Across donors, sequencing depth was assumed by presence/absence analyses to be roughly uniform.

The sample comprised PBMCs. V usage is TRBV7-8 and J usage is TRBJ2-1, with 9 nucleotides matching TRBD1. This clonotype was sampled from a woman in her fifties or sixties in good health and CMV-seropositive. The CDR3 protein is CASSLNRDRVYNEQFF. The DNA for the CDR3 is TGTGCCAGCAGCTTGAACCGGGACAGGGTTTACAATGAGCAGTTCTTC.